The entry that follows covers one T cell receptor (beta chain) sequence. Its antigen is still unknown. For the second PCR, which ran for about 6 to 12 cycles, a sample-barcoded 5' primer and a J-beta primer mix were used. Every cDNA molecule bore a tag from a template-switch adaptor containing 12 random nucleotides. TCRdb analysed the 5' RACE reads with MiXCR anew, one entry per CDR3 protein. Of about 640,000 distinct CDR3 sequences in the sample, roughly 58% were seen once. The data were taken from a study of blood T cells in healthy people across ages. Broader study findings: As naive T cell percentage varied, TCR beta diversity correlated strongly with it. Per million T cells, the diversity of TCR beta decreased roughly linearly as age advanced.

Germline V gene sequence: CDR1 SEHNR, CDR2 FQNEAQ (reference sequence). This CDR3 is built from 16 residues. The junction had 9 bases not matched to a gene; V was cut back by 5 bases and J by 4 bases. The chain combines TRBV7-9 with TRBJ2-3; 10 bases are shared with TRBD2. The sequence derives from a man in his 60s in good health. Source material: blood. As DNA, the CDR3 is TGTGCCAGCAGCCAGGGGCCCAGCGGGGGGGCAGATACGCAGTATTTT. This sequence encodes CASSQGPSGGADTQYF.